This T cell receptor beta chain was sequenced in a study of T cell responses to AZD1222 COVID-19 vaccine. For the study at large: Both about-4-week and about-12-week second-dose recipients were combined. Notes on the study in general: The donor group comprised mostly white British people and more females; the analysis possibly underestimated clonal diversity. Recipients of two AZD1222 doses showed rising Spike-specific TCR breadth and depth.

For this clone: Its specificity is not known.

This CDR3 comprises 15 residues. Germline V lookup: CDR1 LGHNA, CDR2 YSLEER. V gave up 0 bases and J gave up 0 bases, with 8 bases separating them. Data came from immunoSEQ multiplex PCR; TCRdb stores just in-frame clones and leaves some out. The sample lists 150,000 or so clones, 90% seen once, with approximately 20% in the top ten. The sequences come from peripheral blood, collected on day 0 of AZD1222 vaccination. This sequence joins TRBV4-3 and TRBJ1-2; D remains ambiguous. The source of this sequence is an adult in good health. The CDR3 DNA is TGCGCCAGCAGCCAAGAAATACAAACTAACTATGGCTACACCTTC. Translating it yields CASSQEIQTNYGYTF.